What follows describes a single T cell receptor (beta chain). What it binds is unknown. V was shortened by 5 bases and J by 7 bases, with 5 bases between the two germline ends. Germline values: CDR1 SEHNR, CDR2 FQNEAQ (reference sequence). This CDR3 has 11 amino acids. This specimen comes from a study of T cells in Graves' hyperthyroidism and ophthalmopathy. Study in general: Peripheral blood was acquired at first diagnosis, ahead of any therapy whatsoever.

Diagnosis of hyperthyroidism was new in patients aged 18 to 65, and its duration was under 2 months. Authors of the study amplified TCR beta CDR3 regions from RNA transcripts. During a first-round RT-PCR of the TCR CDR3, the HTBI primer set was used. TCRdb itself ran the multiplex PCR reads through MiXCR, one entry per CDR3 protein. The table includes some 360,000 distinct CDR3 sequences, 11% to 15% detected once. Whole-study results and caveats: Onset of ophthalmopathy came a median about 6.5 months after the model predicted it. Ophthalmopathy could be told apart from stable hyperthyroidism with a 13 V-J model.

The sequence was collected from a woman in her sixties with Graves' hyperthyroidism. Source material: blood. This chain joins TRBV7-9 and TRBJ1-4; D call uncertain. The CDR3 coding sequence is TGTGCCAGCAGCGGAGGTGAAAAACTGTTTTTT. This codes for CASSGGEKLFF.